The entry that follows covers one TCR beta chain sequence. This sample was included in a study of CD8 T cells in Susac syndrome. With 6 bases clipped from V and 0 bases from J, the junction kept 10 bases outside the gene matches. Germline CDR1 reads DFQATT; CDR2 reads SNEGSKA (reference sequence). The CDR3 has 17 residues. RNA in amounts of roughly 0.5 to 1 ug was reverse transcribed with random hexamers. TCRdb reprocessed the immunoSEQ multiplex PCR reads with MiXCR, giving one entry per CDR3 protein. Seen here are about 80,000 distinct CDR3 sequences, around 94% observed once, and the top ten hold approximately 0.26%.

The sequenced material came from CD8+ T cells from PBMCs. The rearrangement uses TRBV20-1 and TRBJ1-5, with 11 positions matching TRBD1. The TCR sequence derives from a human donor in good health. The CDR3 is CSARTGGGGYSNQPQHF. The CDR3 nucleotides are TGCAGTGCCAGGACAGGGGGCGGAGGGTATAGCAATCAGCCCCAGCATTTT.